This TCR beta chain appears in the sequencing data of a study of cytomegalovirus exposure and HLA in healthy donors. Looking at the study overall: The approximately 110 validation repertoires were reported in a later analysis to have been generated on the same platform as the roughly 670 first-cohort repertoires. Findings of the study overall: In vitro checks showed that a few CMV-associated chains really do target CMV antigens. Many donors carried some public TCRs, although rarity characterized most TCR sequences.

The CDR3 spans 15 residues. With 5 bases clipped from V and 8 bases from J, the junction kept 11 bases outside the gene matches. Germline assignment: CDR1 LNHDA and CDR2 SQIVND (reference sequence). In regard to this clone: Its target is not known.

Method: immunoSEQ multiplex PCR; TCRdb's copy keeps in-frame clones and lacks some. The sample contains approximately 160,000 clones, about four fifths of which appear only once. This chain uses TRBV19 with TRBJ1-2, with 10 bases fitting TRBD1. The clonotype originates from a man aged 30-40 years in good health and CMV-seropositive. Source material: PBMCs. CDR3: CASSSRDRGSVGYTF. The CDR3 DNA reads as TGTGCCAGTAGTTCCCGGGACAGGGGTTCGGTCGGCTACACCTTC.